The clone carrying this T cell receptor beta chain was picked up many times. The germline CDR1 and CDR2 sequences are SGHNT and YENEEA. The trim removed 10 bases at V and 2 bases at J, leaving 7 bases unmatched. CDR3 length: 15 amino acids. The sample originates from a study of T cell repertoires in cytomegalovirus infection. From the reads, TCRdb called clonotypes with MiXCR, one entry per CDR3 protein. Among 200,000 to 300,000 distinct CDR3 sequences listed, around 9% were seen once. The J gene is TRBJ2-5, the V gene TRBV11-3, with 13 nucleotides matching TRBD2. Sequencing was done on a sample of PBMCs. This receptor was obtained from a human donor in good health (CMV status not recorded). Some clones in this sample may be carry-over from other donors' samples. The CDR3 spells CATKGTSGDQETQYF. CDR3 DNA: TGTGCCACAAAAGGGACTAGCGGGGATCAAGAGACCCAGTACTTC.